The present T cell receptor (beta chain) was sequenced within a study of long-term antiretroviral therapy in people with HIV (dated by TCRdb to the early 2020s). Study-level background: The earliest samples were collected roughly a decade before the 2015 WHO recommendation for immediate ART, at a time when ART was usually postponed until CD4 counts fell. Of the roughly 32 participants with HIV, roughly 10 were female. A retrospective serial study tested whether ART initiation and durable HIV suppression were associated with changes in peripheral blood TRB repertoire composition and diversity. The cohort contributed over 150 cryopreserved PBMC samples from about 31 adults with confirmed HIV infection, collected serially over a mean of about 6 years (range 1-12). Test extractions of a monoclonal T-cell line alongside about 35 polyclonal samples showed no cross-contamination during QIAcube processing.

Overall study results and their limits: Inferences about post-ART repertoire changes are limited because no data were available on ART adherence, viral resistance or therapy changes. At every time point, the repertoire was dominated by expanded TRB clones first identified before ART initiation, although this dominance fluctuated and, in many PLHIV, declined after ART. Owing to limited PBMC availability, only the TCR beta chain was sequenced, without alpha chain pairing. Because pre-ART samples had limited cell numbers, unsorted PBMC were profiled rather than sorted CD4+ and CD8+ T cells. Starting ART was linked to a significant rise in TRB diversity, yet even with long-term ART the diversity remained significantly lower than in transplant donor controls. Compared with controls, HIV repertoires had narrower CDR3 length ranges, and the network structure pointed to an antigen-experienced repertoire that shifted only slightly toward naive after ART. The samples span the years 2004 to 2017, and the ART regimens used at that time may not be as effective as current regimens.

Of note for this clone: Its antigen remains unidentified. Base qualities were left out, and no much larger clone turns up one base away.

Participants were included only if at least one PBMC sample before ART initiation and at least two post-ART samples were available. Treatment was received in the United States of America by all participants with HIV. Cryopreserved samples of about 1-10 million PBMC were thawed and washed before DNA extraction. At the time of the earliest PBMC sample, participants with HIV were aged between roughly 20 and 55 years. PBMC samples from each participant spanned 1-4 timepoints before ART initiation and 2-8 timepoints after ART initiation, with a median of 7 samples. For every participant, serial HIV viral load, CD4+ T-cell count, ART history and demographic data were obtained. A Qiagen kit on a QIAcube was used to extract genomic DNA from unsorted PBMC, with samples processed in batches of 12. Sequencing of the TRB variable region was done with the immunoSEQ hsTCRB v3.0 assay at survey level resolution. The targeted TRB sequencing depth was about 40,000-50,000 T-cell genomes per sample. Pooled TRB libraries were sequenced on an Illumina MiSeq with a v3 150-cycle kit. On the authors' methods: Repertoire analysis ran in R within a reproducible Nextflow workflow covering QC, data transformation and analysis. LymphoSeq2, an R package for exploring AIRR-Seq data, was used to implement the custom analyses. After excluding a few samples that yielded fewer than 5000 total TRB sequences, approximately 180 HIV repertoires remained for analysis. Of the 188 retained HIV repertoires, approximately 60 were collected before and more than 120 after ART initiation. Each repertoire was downsampled to 5000 TRB nucleotide sequences, and summary statistics were averaged across 100 downsampling iterations. Only TRB sequences with CDR3 regions of at least seven amino acids were retained for analysis. Two measures captured diversity: a Shannon entropy-derived clonality score and the Gini coefficient. In the repertoire networks, any two of the top 5000 CDR3 amino acid sequences were linked whenever the two sequences differed by an edit distance of one. For TRB CDR3 amino acid sequences, antigen specificity groups and MHC restriction were predicted with GLIPH2. To flag known CMV, EBV, HIV or tissue antigen associations, CDR3 amino acid sequences were matched against VDJdb and McPAS-TCR. Pre-ART, post-ART and control groups were compared with Wilcoxon signed-rank tests and Holm-Bonferroni correction. What TCRdb holds here is the immuneACCESS table cut down to in-frame rearrangements. Part of the clones is not present; checked against another copy, under half of the missing clones reflect an unresolved V gene, and the others are unexplained. V and J calls and clone size are given by that table; D and trimming were obtained from the DNA. The table for this sample lists over 30,000 clones; about four fifths of them were counted only once. The top ten clones comprise approximately 2.9% of the sample.

V has 6 bases trimmed and J has 0 bases trimmed; junction bases matching no gene number 4. The CDR3 covers 14 residues, taking in both the cysteine and the phenylalanine. CDR3 DNA only is kept here, 42 bases in frame from base 1. For CDR1 and CDR2, the germline V gene lists SGHTA and FQGNSA. The sequences come from unsorted PBMCs, collected 1.9 years after starting antiretroviral therapy. The chain is made from TRBV7-2 and TRBJ2-7; 8 middle bases align to TRBD2. The sequence came from a young man with HIV. The sequenced DNA is TGTGCCAGCAGAACCAGCGGGAGCTCCTACGAGCAGTACTTC. Translated, this is CASRTSGSSYEQYF.